A selection of T cell receptor beta chains follows, all from one sample in a study of shared clonotypes between healthy human individuals. TCRdb's table, derived via immunoSEQ multiplex PCR, lists solely in-frame clones and lacks some. The sample has 2 million to 3 million clones; 90% to 95% are singletons. The sequencing input was naive CD4+ T cells from PBMCs. The source of these receptors is a man aged 18 to 30 in good health. Some clones in this sample may be carry-over from other donors' samples. CDR3s include the opening cysteine and the closing phenylalanine or tryptophan. D genes are given only for firm matches. Some rows mark clone size as missing; the rest say once, few, many or name a class of expanded clone.

d_call: -
clone_size: -
v_call: TRBV28
j_call: TRBJ2-5
cdr3_nt: TGTGCCAGCAGTTTACGGCAGGGGGGTTCTACGAGCACGTACTTC
cdr3_aa: CASSLRQGGSTSTYF

d_call: TRBD2
clone_size: -
v_call: TRBV2
j_call: TRBJ2-1
cdr3_nt: TGTGCCAGCAGTGACAGGCGGCCCGGGAGGTACAATGAGCAGTTCTTC
cdr3_aa: CASSDRRPGRYNEQFF

d_call: -
clone_size: -
v_call: TRBV4-3
j_call: TRBJ2-1
cdr3_nt: TGCGCCAGCAGCCAAGATCGGGAGTCTTCCTACAATGAGCAGTTCTTC
cdr3_aa: CASSQDRESSYNEQFF

d_call: -
clone_size: -
v_call: TRBV5-1
j_call: TRBJ2-5
cdr3_nt: TGCGCCAGCAGGACGGCCCAGGACCAGACCCAGTACTTC
cdr3_aa: CASRTAQDQTQYF

d_call: -
clone_size: -
v_call: TRBV7-3
j_call: TRBJ2-2
cdr3_nt: TGTGCCAGCAGGCCCAGCGGGACCGGGGAGCTGTTTTTT
cdr3_aa: CASRPSGTGELFF

d_call: TRBD2
clone_size: -
v_call: TRBV28
j_call: TRBJ2-5
cdr3_nt: TGTGCCAGCAGGGTCGGACTAGCGGGAGGCCAAGAGACCCAGTACTTC
cdr3_aa: CASRVGLAGGQETQYF

d_call: -
clone_size: -
v_call: TRBV15
j_call: TRBJ2-7
cdr3_nt: TGTGCCACCGCAGGCATTTCCTACGAGCAGTACTTC
cdr3_aa: CATAGISYEQYF

d_call: -
clone_size: once
v_call: TRBV30
j_call: TRBJ1-2
cdr3_nt: TGTGCCTGGAGTGTACGGGATTGGTCAAGGGGCTACACCTTC
cdr3_aa: CAWSVRDWSRGYTF

d_call: -
clone_size: -
v_call: TRBV5-1
j_call: TRBJ2-3
cdr3_nt: TGCGCCAGCAGCTCCTCTGGTGGAGGGGGCATCGTCACAGATACGCAGTATTTT
cdr3_aa: CASSSSGGGGIVTDTQYF

d_call: -
clone_size: -
v_call: TRBV30
j_call: TRBJ1-2
cdr3_nt: TGTGCCTGGAGTGTGTCCTATGGCTACACCTTC
cdr3_aa: CAWSVSYGYTF

d_call: TRBD1
clone_size: few
v_call: TRBV11-1
j_call: TRBJ2-7
cdr3_nt: TGTGCCAGCAGCGACAGGGGGTCCTACGAGCAGTACTTC
cdr3_aa: CASSDRGSYEQYF

d_call: -
clone_size: -
v_call: TRBV9
j_call: TRBJ1-4
cdr3_nt: TGTGCCAGCAGCGTAGGTGCGCGAGACGCAACTAATGAAAAACTGTTTTTT
cdr3_aa: CASSVGARDATNEKLFF

d_call: -
clone_size: -
v_call: TRBV6-1
j_call: TRBJ2-7
cdr3_nt: TGTGCCAGCAGTGAAAACGTGGGGTCCTACGAGCAGTACTTC
cdr3_aa: CASSENVGSYEQYF

d_call: -
clone_size: -
v_call: TRBV5-1
j_call: TRBJ2-3
cdr3_nt: TGCGCCAGCAGCTTTTCCCCCTTCAGGATAACTAGCACAGATACGCAGTATTTT
cdr3_aa: CASSFSPFRITSTDTQYF

d_call: -
clone_size: -
v_call: TRBV5-6
j_call: TRBJ1-6
cdr3_nt: TGTGCCAGCAGCTTGCACCAGGGTAGGAATTCACCCCTCCACTTT
cdr3_aa: CASSLHQGRNSPLHF

d_call: -
clone_size: -
v_call: TRBV5-1
j_call: TRBJ2-5
cdr3_nt: TGCGCCAGCAGCAGTACATCCTTAAGGGAGACCCAGTACTTC
cdr3_aa: CASSSTSLRETQYF

d_call: TRBD1
clone_size: -
v_call: TRBV28
j_call: TRBJ2-7
cdr3_nt: TGTGCCAGTTTCGAGAGGGACAGAGGCTACGAGCAGTACTTC
cdr3_aa: CASFERDRGYEQYF

d_call: -
clone_size: once
v_call: TRBV5-1
j_call: TRBJ2-1
cdr3_nt: TGCGCCAGCAGCTTGGATAGCCTGGGGGATGAGCAGTTCTTC
cdr3_aa: CASSLDSLGDEQFF

d_call: -
clone_size: once
v_call: TRBV9
j_call: TRBJ2-5
cdr3_nt: TGTGCCAGCAGCGTAGGACCCCTATCACGGGAGACCCAGTACTTC
cdr3_aa: CASSVGPLSRETQYF

d_call: -
clone_size: -
v_call: TRBV7-2
j_call: TRBJ2-7
cdr3_nt: TGTGCCAGCAGCTTACGCACAGATTACGAGCAGTACTTC
cdr3_aa: CASSLRTDYEQYF

d_call: -
clone_size: few
v_call: TRBV27
j_call: TRBJ1-1
cdr3_nt: TGTGCCAGTGCAGGGTTAGCGGGAACTGAAGCTTTCTTT
cdr3_aa: CASAGLAGTEAFF

d_call: -
clone_size: -
v_call: TRBV25-1
j_call: TRBJ2-6
cdr3_nt: TGTGCCAGCAGTGAATACGGACAGGGGGCCAACGTCCTGACTTTC
cdr3_aa: CASSEYGQGANVLTF